This T cell receptor beta chain originates from a study of regulatory T cells in long-lasting Graves disease. Findings of the study overall: Sample size was small, which may have lowered accuracy.

This clonotype was detected a few times. Its antigen is not identified. Building the TCR beta libraries relied on iRepertoire HTBI primers, and CDR3 regions underwent Arm-PCR. Original handling: The identification of under 65 TRBV and some 15 TRBJ segments was made across samples. TCRdb re-derived calls from the multiplex PCR reads in MiXCR, one entry per CDR3 protein. Here the V and J calls rest on TCRdb's processing, not on the authors' analysis. The data show about 430,000 distinct CDR3 sequences, 21% seen once. This CDR3 comprises 14 residues. Trimming left V 6 bases short and J 2 bases short, with 9 bases between. The germline CDR1 and CDR2 sequences are SGHNT and YYREEE (reference sequence). Time point given: persistent/refractory GD, antithyroid drugs over 5 years with positive TRAb. The authors made the TCR library using RNA they extracted from PBMCs.

The chain has TRBV5-4 and TRBJ2-6; no clear D. Source: peripheral blood mononuclear cells (PBMCs), taken when the disease was refractory, from a patient treated with antithyroid drugs. The receptor's source is a female donor with Graves disease. The CDR3 DNA follows: TGTGCCAGCACGGATGTCACTGGGGCCAACGTCCTGACTTTC. This codes for CASTDVTGANVLTF.